Following are 13 T cell receptor beta chains from one sample sequenced in a study of immune evolution from preneoplasia to lung adenocarcinoma. Clones were read by immunoSEQ multiplex PCR, and TCRdb kept only the in-frame ones, dropping some. The sample carries 7,600 or so clones, roughly 80% recorded once. The sample consisted of FFPE minimally invasive lung adenocarcinoma tissue. The receptors were gathered from a person between 65 and 80 years old with lung adenocarcinoma.

The chain has TRBV30 and TRBJ1-1; D call uncertain. The CDR3 sequence is 12 residues long. V was pared by 7 bases and J by 6 bases, with 15 bases between. Germline assignment: CDR1 GTSNPN and CDR2 SVGIG (reference sequence). This CDR3 reads CASNGVLSEAFF. CDR3 in DNA: TGTGCCTCGAACGGAGTTCTTTCTGAAGCTTTCTTT.

The chain links TRBV5-6 to TRBJ2-5; 10 bases line up with TRBD2. There are 16 residues in the CDR3. Per germline, CDR1 SGHDT and CDR2 YYEEEE. Trimming removed 4 bases from V and 5 bases from J; junction bases left unmatched: 11. The CDR3: CASSTPSAGGRETQYF. The CDR3 DNA is TGTGCCAGCAGCACCCCCTCAGCGGGAGGGCGGGAGACCCAGTACTTC.

The chain couples TRBV4-2 to TRBJ2-7; 9 nucleotides align to TRBD2. Looked up from germline, CDR1 is LGHNA and CDR2 is YNFKEQ. The V and J ends lost 4 bases and 4 bases, in that order; junction bases with no gene match: 8. CDR3 length: 15 amino acids. The CDR3 DNA follows: TGTGCCAGCAGCCTGCAGGGCGGGGGGGCTTACGAGCAGTACTTC. Translated, it gives CASSLQGGGAYEQYF.

The chain employs TRBV7-9 and TRBJ2-3, with D unresolved. V gave up 4 bases and J gave up 14 bases, with 7 bases separating them. Per germline, CDR1 SEHNR and CDR2 FQNEAQ (reference sequence). The CDR3 covers 9 residues. CDR3 sequence reads: CASSSNMYF. CDR3 bases: TGTGCCAGCAGCTCCAACATGTATTTT.

The J gene is TRBJ2-7, the V gene TRBV7-2; D is uncertain. Trimming left V 7 bases short and J 3 bases short, with 19 bases between. CDR3 length: 15 residues. Germline CDR1 and CDR2: SGHTA and FQGNSA. CDR3 bases: TGTGCCAGCACCCCTTACTCGGTAGCATTCTACGAGCAGTACTTC. This translates into CASTPYSVAFYEQYF.

Remarks on this clone: At one of its ends the junction is not consistent with the germline gene, which may arise from a read error. The chain links TRBV9 to TRBJ2-7; TRBD2 agrees at 9 bases. The CDR3 is 16 residues long. Germline CDR1 and CDR2: SGDLS and YYNGEE. The CDR3 reads CVSSVAARGGFDEQYF. The CDR3 nucleotides are TGTGTCAGCAGCGTAGCTGCGCGGGGGGGGTTCGACGAGCAGTACTTC. The variable domain in full, with the rest retrieved from reference TRBV9 and TRBJ2-7, is DSGVTQTPKHLITATGQRVTLRCSPRSGDLSVYWYQQSLDQGLQFLIQYYNGEERAKGNILERFSAQQFPDLHSELNLSSLELGDSALYFCVSSVAARGGFDEQYFGPGTRLTVT.

This rearrangement joins TRBV28 to TRBJ1-1; D is undetermined. V was cut by 5 bases and J by 5 bases, with 12 bases left in between. CDR3 length: 13 residues. Germline V gives CDR1 MDHEN, CDR2 SYDVKM. CDR3: CASSPAGVTEAFF. The CDR3, as DNA: TGTGCCAGCAGTCCTGCCGGGGTTACTGAAGCTTTCTTT.

The V and J genes are TRBV11-2 and TRBJ2-5; D remains ambiguous. This CDR3 comprises 14 residues. Germline lookup yields CDR1 SGHAT and CDR2 FQNNGV. Trimming cost V 4 bases and J 4 bases, with 13 bases left between them. The CDR3 region is CASSSNPFGETQYF. CDR3 DNA: TGTGCCAGCAGCTCTAACCCCTTTGGAGAGACCCAGTACTTC. Full variable domain (outside the CDR3, taken from reference TRBV11-2 and TRBJ2-5): EAGVAQSPRYKIIEKRQSVAFWCNPISGHATLYWYQQILGQGPKLLIQFQNNGVVDDSQLPKDRFSAERLKGVDSTLKIQPAKLEDSAVYLCASSSNPFGETQYFGPGTRLLVL.

J is TRBJ1-5 and V is TRBV21-1; the DNA was not compared with TRBD1, the D call given in the table. TRBV21-1 is listed as a pseudogene. CDR3 length: 17 amino acids. The CDR3 coding sequence is TGTGCCAGCAGCAAATTCAGGGTAACAGGGGGCGTACAGCCCCAGCATTTT. Encoded protein: CASSKFRVTGGVQPQHF.

This chain uses TRBV2 with TRBJ1-2, with D possibly TRBD1 on 6 matching bases. V was trimmed by 4 bases and J by 8 bases, leaving 11 bases between them. The CDR3 has 12 residues. CDR1 is SNHLY, CDR2 FYNNEI, per germline. CDR3 sequence reads: CASSVSTGGYTF. In DNA, the CDR3 is TGTGCCAGCAGTGTCTCCACAGGGGGCTACACCTTC. The variable domain in full, with the rest retrieved from reference TRBV2 and TRBJ1-2, is EPEVTQTPSHQVTQMGQEVILRCVPISNHLYFYWYRQILGQKVEFLVSFYNNEISEKSEIFDDQFSVERPDGSNFTLKIRSTKLEDSAMYFCASSVSTGGYTFGSGTRLTVV.

CDR3 in DNA: TGCGCCAGCAGCTTGGCAGGGTCAACGAACACTGAAGCTTTCTTT. Residues: CASSLAGSTNTEAFF. This sequence joins TRBV5-1 and TRBJ1-1, with D possibly matching TRBD1 (5 bases). With 0 bases removed from V and 1 base from J, the gap between germline ends came to 10 bases. This CDR3 spans 15 amino acids. CDR1 is SGHRS, CDR2 YFSETQ, per germline.

The chain has TRBV25-1 and TRBJ1-4, with D perhaps TRBD1 (5 bases). The CDR3 has 12 residues. The V end was cut by 4 bases, the J end by 11 bases, with 11 bases between. Germline V gene lookup returns CDR1 MGHDK and CDR2 SYGVNS. The CDR3 DNA sequence: TGTGCCAGCAGTGTTGAGGGGAGGAAACTGTTTTTT. Translated, it gives CASSVEGRKLFF.

The J gene is TRBJ2-5, the V gene TRBV25-1; D not resolved. V lost 4 bases to trimming and J lost 4 bases, with 7 bases between them. CDR1 MGHDK and CDR2 SYGVNS come from the germline V gene. There are 12 residues in the CDR3. The CDR3 coding sequence is TGTGCCAGCAGTGTTGGGGTAGAGACCCAGTACTTC. Residues: CASSVGVETQYF.